This T cell receptor (beta chain) comes out of a study of blood T cells in healthy people across ages. Next came a second PCR, run for about 6 to 12 cycles, which used a sample-barcoded 5' primer along with a J-beta primer mix. One entry per CDR3 protein, called by TCRdb with MiXCR from the 5' RACE reads. The repertoire consists of 2 million or so distinct CDR3 sequences, with around 48% occurring once and the leading ten covering over 2%. Trimming took 0 bases from V and 11 from J; bases not matched to a gene: 10. This CDR3 has 15 residues. CDR1 is SGHTA, CDR2 FQGTGA, per germline. The specimen sequenced was blood. This receptor was identified in a woman between 35 and 50 years old in good health. The V call is TRBV7-3, the J call TRBJ2-5; TRBD2 matches at 9 bases. The CDR3 spells CASSLTGTSPNEQYF. DNA of the CDR3: TGTGCCAGCAGCTTAACCGGGACTAGCCCCAATGAGCAGTACTTC.